The 29 T cell receptor beta chains presented below share a single source sample, sequenced in a study of shared clonotypes between healthy human individuals. Method: immunoSEQ multiplex PCR; TCRdb's copy keeps in-frame clones and lacks some. The table includes about 1 million clones, approximately 76% detected once. Sequenced material: memory CD4+ T cells sorted from blood. Described subset: CD45RA-negative fraction. The receptors stem from a man between 18 and 29 years old in good health.

V is TRBV11-2 and J is TRBJ2-7, with 7 bases lining up with TRBD1. Per germline, CDR1 SGHAT and CDR2 FQNNGV. V dropped 1 base and J dropped 0; count of bases not matched to a gene: 6. The CDR3 length is 16 residues. The CDR3 region is CASSLVGTVDSYEQYF. The CDR3 DNA sequence: TGTGCCAGCAGCTTAGTCGGGACAGTCGACTCCTACGAGCAGTACTTC.

This clone was observed a handful of times. J is TRBJ2-7 and V is TRBV6-6; 8 bases fit TRBD2. Looked up from germline, CDR1 is MNHNY and CDR2 is SVGAGI (reference sequence). With V trimmed by 2 bases and J by 4 bases, 4 bases remained unmatched. The CDR3 has 14 residues. The CDR3 sequence: CASSYEAGVYEQYF. CDR3 bases: TGTGCCAGCAGTTACGAAGCGGGGGTATACGAGCAGTACTTC.

The J gene is TRBJ2-2, the V gene TRBV7-3, with 7 bases identical to TRBD2. The CDR3 has 17 amino acids. Germline CDR1 and CDR2: SGHTA and FQGTGA. J gave up 1 base and V 6 bases, and 11 bases lay outside the gene matches. The CDR3, as DNA: TGTGCCAGCAGTCCCCCGGGTGGCGGGGGGAACACCGGGGAGCTGTTTTTT. It codes for CASSPPGGGGNTGELFF.

The chain joins TRBV10-3 to TRBJ1-4; D possibly corresponds to TRBD1 (5 bases). The CDR3 covers 14 residues. Trimming removed 2 bases at V and 5 bases at J, with 9 bases between. Germline lookup yields CDR1 ENHRY and CDR2 SYGVKD. The CDR3 nucleotides are TGTGCCATCAGTGAGGGGGCCTTCAATGAAAAACTGTTTTTT. It translates to CAISEGAFNEKLFF.

This chain links TRBV6-5 with TRBJ1-2; perhaps TRBD1 as D (5 bases). The length of the CDR3 is 13 residues. V was trimmed by 10 bases and J by 7 bases, leaving 19 bases between them. CDR1 and CDR2 from the germline V gene are MNHEY and SVGAGI. The CDR3 DNA reads as TGTGCCACCCGAGCGGGGACCTTCTTTGGCTACACCTTC. It is translated as CATRAGTFFGYTF.

The chain is built from TRBV7-8 and TRBJ2-5; TRBD1 is a possible D gene (6 bases). The CDR3 is 13 residues long. V lost 9 bases and J lost 1, with 12 bases in between. Per the germline V gene, CDR1 is SGHVS and CDR2 is FQNEAQ. This CDR3 is CASSTGLQETQYF. The DNA of the CDR3 is TGTGCCAGTTCGACAGGACTCCAAGAGACCCAGTACTTC.

This clone showed up just once. J is TRBJ1-2 and V is TRBV5-4; TRBD1 is a possible D gene (6 bases). Trimming removed 4 bases from V and 4 bases from J, with 17 bases in between. Germline V lookup: CDR1 SGHNT, CDR2 YYREEE (reference sequence). This CDR3 region has 15 residues. DNA of the CDR3: TGTGCCAGCAGCACCCGTACCCGAGGGGGCTATGGCTACACCTTC. Encoded protein: CASSTRTRGGYGYTF.

This clone appeared once. This sequence joins TRBV18 and TRBJ1-5, with 8 positions matching TRBD1. Germline CDR1 KGHSH, CDR2 LQKENI. The ends lost 3 bases at V and 4 bases at J; junction bases unmatched: 5. The CDR3 has 15 residues. CDR3 nucleotide sequence: TGTGCCAGCTCACCCGGACAGGGATTAAATCAGCCCCAGCATTTT. Translation gives CASSPGQGLNQPQHF.

This chain links TRBV6-6 with TRBJ2-7; D unclear. Trimming shortened V by 6 bases and J by 1 base, and 13 bases separated the two germline ends. Germline V CDR1 and CDR2: MNHNY, SVGAGI (reference sequence). CDR3 length equals 14 residues. The CDR3 DNA sequence: TGTGCCAGCAGCCCTAACCCGCCTTCCTACGAGCAGTACTTC. Protein: CASSPNPPSYEQYF.

This sequence joins TRBV7-6 and TRBJ2-5, with TRBD1 matching 7 bases. In germline, CDR1 is SGHVS, CDR2 FNYEAQ. CDR3 length: 15 amino acids. After removal of 6 bases from V and 2 bases from J, the junction contained 9 bases not matched to a gene. The CDR3 DNA reads TGTGCCAGCAGGAACACGGGACAGTCACAAGAGACCCAGTACTTC. It specifies CASRNTGQSQETQYF.

This chain connects TRBV18 to TRBJ2-6, with D perhaps being TRBD1 or TRBD2 (5 bases each). The germline CDR1 and CDR2 sequences are KGHSH and LQKENI. The CDR3 contains 17 residues. V lost 4 bases, J lost 2 bases, and 15 bases lay in between. CDR3 sequence: CASSRTGRTTGANVLTF. CDR3 coding DNA: TGTGCCAGCTCACGTACGGGACGAACCACTGGGGCCAACGTCCTGACTTTC.

J is TRBJ1-2 and V is TRBV7-8; D might be TRBD1 (6 bases). In germline, CDR1 is SGHVS, CDR2 FQNEAQ. CDR3 length: 17 amino acids. Trimming left V 5 bases short and J 4 bases short, with 23 bases between. DNA for the CDR3: TGTGCCAGCAGCCCTAGTTTCACCAGGGGCGATAGCTATGGCTACACCTTC. Protein sequence: CASSPSFTRGDSYGYTF.

The chain is built from TRBV9 and TRBJ2-5; 9 nucleotides agree with TRBD1. With V trimmed by 4 bases and J by 5 bases, 9 bases remained unmatched. This CDR3 has 15 residues. Germline V gene sequence: CDR1 SGDLS, CDR2 YYNGEE. This CDR3 is CASSPRDRDGETQYF. CDR3 DNA sequence: TGTGCCAGCAGCCCCCGGGACAGGGATGGTGAGACCCAGTACTTC.

Worth noting for this clone: This same CDR3 is encoded by further DNA sequences in the sample. The chain recombines TRBV5-5 with TRBJ2-7, with TRBD1 identical over 10 bases. The length of the CDR3 is 13 residues. Germline assignment: CDR1 SGHKS and CDR2 YYEKEE (reference sequence). Trimming cost V 4 bases and J 6 bases; bases outside gene matches: 4. For the CDR3, the DNA is TGTGCCAGCAGCAAGGGACAGGGGTTCGAGCAGTACTTC. Translated, it gives CASSKGQGFEQYF.

This rearrangement joins TRBV4-1 to TRBJ2-6; TRBD2 might be the D (7 bases). V shed 4 bases and J shed 2 bases, with 24 bases lying between them. This CDR3 comprises 20 residues. Looked up from germline, CDR1 is MGHRA and CDR2 is YSYEKL. The CDR3 sequence is CASSPSPFGGGLTGANVLTF. The CDR3 DNA reads as TGCGCCAGCAGCCCGTCCCCTTTCGGCGGGGGCCTGACTGGGGCCAACGTCCTGACTTTC.

DNA of the CDR3: TGTGCCACAGGGGGGCAGCTGGCCCTCCACTTT. This codes for CATGGQLALHF. The chain links TRBV28 to TRBJ1-6; 7 bases line up with TRBD1. V was pared by 10 bases and J by 14 bases, with 8 bases of the junction left unmatched. Germline V lookup: CDR1 MDHEN, CDR2 SYDVKM. The CDR3 consists of 11 residues.

This chain joins TRBV28 and TRBJ1-5, with 9 nucleotides matching TRBD1. The CDR3 is 15 residues long. Germline V gives CDR1 MDHEN, CDR2 SYDVKM. The V gene end was trimmed by 4 bases and the J gene end by 5 bases; junction bases not matched to a gene: 6. The CDR3 nucleotides are TGTGCCAGCAGTTACAGGGGGCAAGGTTATCAGCCCCAGCATTTT. Its translation is CASSYRGQGYQPQHF.

V usage is TRBV14 and J usage is TRBJ2-5; 8 bases map to TRBD2. The CDR3 length is 15 residues. Looked up from germline, CDR1 is SGHDN and CDR2 is FVKESK. Losses at the gene ends were 1 base for V and 5 bases for J; bases not matched to a gene: 6. The CDR3 nucleotides are TGTGCCAGCAGCCAAGTGGGACTAGACGCGGAGACCCAGTACTTC. It encodes CASSQVGLDAETQYF.

The chain joins TRBV5-1 to TRBJ2-2; 11 bases map to TRBD1. J was trimmed by 0 bases and V by 5 bases; bases with no gene match: 6. Germline V gene lookup returns CDR1 SGHRS and CDR2 YFSETQ. The CDR3 extends over 17 amino acids. Written as DNA, the CDR3 is TGCGCCAGCAGTTCCACGGGACAGGGGGCGAACACCGGGGAGCTGTTTTTT. Translated, it gives CASSSTGQGANTGELFF.

V is TRBV28 and J is TRBJ2-3; 9 positions agree with TRBD1. The V gene end was trimmed by 5 bases and the J gene end by 1 base; junction bases not matched to a gene: 1. CDR3 length equals 14 residues. Per the germline V gene, CDR1 is MDHEN and CDR2 is SYDVKM. The CDR3 protein is CASSRQGGTDTQYF. DNA of the CDR3: TGTGCCAGCAGTCGACAGGGGGGCACAGATACGCAGTATTTT.

The rearrangement links TRBV12-5 to TRBJ1-2; 8 nucleotides line up with TRBD1. This CDR3 contains 15 residues. From germline, CDR1 is LGHNT and CDR2 FRNRAP. The V and J ends lost 5 bases and 0 bases, in that order; junction bases with no gene match: 5. The CDR3 spells CASGPGQGTNYGYTF. The CDR3 coding sequence is TGTGCTAGTGGTCCTGGACAGGGAACTAACTATGGCTACACCTTC.

A note on this clone: Other DNA sequences in the same sample also yield this CDR3. The chain is built from TRBV11-2 and TRBJ1-1, with a weak D call TRBD1 (5 bases). The CDR3 is 13 amino acids. Trimming pared 4 bases from V and 4 bases from J, leaving 10 bases between. Looked up from germline, CDR1 is SGHAT and CDR2 is FQNNGV. CDR3 DNA sequence: TGTGCCAGCAGCTCCCAGGGAGGCACTGAAGCTTTCTTT. It encodes CASSSQGGTEAFF.

This clone has only one observation. This chain joins TRBV29-1 and TRBJ2-3; D is perhaps TRBD1 (7 bases). V lost 0 bases, J lost 0 bases, and 10 bases lay in between. Looked up from germline, CDR1 is SQVTM and CDR2 is ANQGSEA. The CDR3 is 15 amino acids. CDR3 residues: CSVEEAGQSTDTQYF. The CDR3 bases are TGCAGCGTTGAAGAGGCGGGACAGAGCACAGATACGCAGTATTTT.

V gene TRBV7-2 combines with J gene TRBJ2-1; a weak D match, TRBD1 (5 bases). The CDR3 spans 15 residues. Germline CDR1 reads SGHTA; CDR2 reads FQGNSA. V lost 6 bases and J lost 0, with 12 bases in between. The CDR3 DNA reads TGTGCCAGCAGTCAAAGTCAGGGCTCCTACAATGAGCAGTTCTTC. Translated, it gives CASSQSQGSYNEQFF.

The genes are TRBV4-3 and TRBJ1-6; D is unresolved. The CDR3 is 17 amino acids. Germline CDR1 is LGHNA and CDR2 is YSLEER. V dropped 0 bases and J dropped 0 bases, with 9 bases sitting between them. For the CDR3, the DNA is TGCGCCAGCAGCCAAGATCATGAGAGCTCCTATAATTCACCCCTCCACTTT. Protein product: CASSQDHESSYNSPLHF.

This clone occurred a few times. The chain has TRBV30 and TRBJ1-1, with 9 bases fitting TRBD1. The CDR3 consists of 13 residues. Per the germline V gene, CDR1 is GTSNPN and CDR2 is SVGIG (reference sequence). The junction had 2 bases not matched to a gene; V was cut back by 1 base and J by 5 bases. In DNA, the CDR3 is TGTGCCTGGAGTGCGGACAGGGGAACTGAAGCTTTCTTT. Its translation is CAWSADRGTEAFF.

The chain carries TRBV11-2 and TRBJ2-7; D call uncertain. CDR3 size: 16 residues. Germline loops: CDR1 SGHAT, CDR2 FQNNGV. Trimming took 2 bases from V and 7 from J, leaving 21 bases between them. The CDR3 loop reads CASSLTYHSAVWEQYF. The CDR3 region has the DNA TGTGCCAGCAGCTTAACCTACCACTCGGCCGTCTGGGAGCAGTACTTC. Variable domain in full (rest from reference TRBV11-2 and TRBJ2-7): EAGVAQSPRYKIIEKRQSVAFWCNPISGHATLYWYQQILGQGPKLLIQFQNNGVVDDSQLPKDRFSAERLKGVDSTLKIQPAKLEDSAVYLCASSLTYHSAVWEQYFGPGTRLTVT.

The rearrangement joins TRBV11-2 to TRBJ2-7; 8 bases fit TRBD2. The CDR3 consists of 14 residues. Germline V gene sequence: CDR1 SGHAT, CDR2 FQNNGV. V lost 3 bases, J lost 0 bases, and 1 base stayed unmatched. The CDR3 protein is CASSFGRDSYEQYF. DNA for the CDR3: TGTGCCAGCAGCTTCGGGAGGGACTCCTACGAGCAGTACTTC.

This chain uses TRBV6-5 with TRBJ1-5, with TRBD1 identical over 10 bases. The germline V gene encodes CDR1 MNHEY and CDR2 SVGAGI. The CDR3 totals 13 residues. Trimming at V came to 4 bases and at J to 7 bases, leaving 1 base not matched to a gene. Here the CDR3 reads CASSWDRGQPQHF. Here the CDR3 DNA reads TGTGCCAGCAGTTGGGACAGGGGCCAGCCCCAGCATTTT.